This is a list of T cell receptor beta chains from one sample in a study of blood T cell repertoires in COVID-19. The data were produced by immunoSEQ multiplex PCR, yet TCRdb's version contains in-frame clones alone and is incomplete. The sample yields 250,000 or so clones, around 90% seen once. The sample taken for sequencing was PBMCs or T cells enriched from blood (not recorded which). The origin of the receptors is a woman in her forties or fifties who had recovered from COVID-19. Both conserved end residues are part of each CDR3. Fields, in order: D gene, clone size, V gene, J gene, CDR3 protein, CDR3 DNA. A D gene is named only where the DNA matches it firmly. Clone sizes are given selectively: once, few, many, or a class where the clone is expanded.

TRBD2,once,TRBV9,TRBJ2-5,CASSVAWREGQETQYF,TGTGCCAGCAGCGTAGCTTGGCGGGAGGGCCAAGAGACCCAGTACTTC
NA,NA,TRBV2,TRBJ2-7,CASSELRYEEQYF,TGTGCCAGCAGTGAACTTCGGTATGAGGAGCAGTACTTC
TRBD1,once,TRBV5-4,TRBJ2-1,CASSYTGVREQFF,TGTGCCAGCAGCTACACAGGGGTACGTGAGCAGTTCTTC
TRBD1,many,TRBV28,TRBJ2-3,CASSSQGASTDTQYF,TGTGCCAGCAGTTCACAGGGGGCAAGCACAGATACGCAGTATTTT
NA,NA,TRBV18,TRBJ2-7,CASSQLVSHYEQYF,TGTGCCAGCTCACAGTTAGTGAGCCACTACGAGCAGTACTTC
TRBD2,NA,TRBV7-9,TRBJ2-7,CASSPTSGSNYEQYF,TGTGCCAGCAGCCCTACTAGCGGGAGTAACTACGAGCAGTACTTC
TRBD1,NA,TRBV29-1,TRBJ2-7,CSVETPGTGGGEQYF,TGCAGCGTCGAAACTCCCGGGACAGGGGGTGGAGAGCAGTACTTC
TRBD1,NA,TRBV29-1,TRBJ1-1,CSVGTGGSGTEAFF,TGCAGCGTAGGAACAGGGGGTTCGGGGACTGAAGCTTTCTTT
NA,NA,TRBV9,TRBJ1-1,CASSVAGGGSEAFF,TGTGCCAGCAGCGTAGCGGGGGGAGGGTCTGAAGCTTTCTTT
TRBD1,NA,TRBV27,TRBJ1-1,CASSLRTGAATEAFF,TGTGCCAGCAGTTTGAGGACAGGGGCGGCCACTGAAGCTTTCTTT
NA,NA,TRBV9,TRBJ2-2,CASSVADRNTGELFF,TGTGCCAGCAGCGTAGCTGACAGGAACACCGGGGAGCTGTTTTTT
TRBD1,NA,TRBV11-1,TRBJ1-2,CASSLAGTGGYGYTF,TGTGCCAGCAGCTTGGCCGGGACAGGGGGCTATGGCTACACCTTC